This T cell receptor (beta chain) was retrieved from a study of T cell responses to AZD1222 COVID-19 vaccine. Study observations and caveats: Clonal diversity was possibly underestimated, and the donors were mostly white British, with more females.

Comment on this clone: Its antigen is still unknown.

Method: immunoSEQ multiplex PCR; TCRdb's copy keeps in-frame clones and lacks some. Of under 150,000 clones listed, roughly 90% were seen once; the top ten hold around 3%. Germline V lookup: CDR1 SGHNT, CDR2 YYREEE (reference sequence). V lost 5 bases and J lost 6, with 18 bases in between. The CDR3 is 14 amino acids. The chain uses TRBV5-4 and TRBJ2-7; D possibly matches TRBD1 or TRBD2 (7 bases each). The specimen was peripheral blood, collected on day 0 of AZD1222 vaccination. The clonotype was recovered from an adult in good health. The CDR3 is CASRPQGGPREQYF. The CDR3 DNA is TGTGCCAGCAGGCCCCAGGGGGGGCCTCGCGAGCAGTACTTC.